Below are 3 T cell receptor beta chains sequenced from a single sample in a study of tumor-infiltrating lymphocytes in primary liver carcinoma. A primer in the constant region served to generate TCR beta cDNA from roughly 550 ng of total RNA. For TCR beta, libraries were produced by three nested multiplex PCR rounds using slightly modified ARM-PCR. Two initial PCR rounds of around 9 cycles each paired TRBV1-TRBV30 forward primers with a C-beta reverse primer. Using its own MiXCR run on the multiplex PCR reads, TCRdb lists one record per CDR3 protein. This sample has hundreds of thousands of distinct CDR3 sequences, with around three fifths found just once. It was unsorted whole blood that yielded blood RNA, and germline DNA was also extracted. The material sequenced was peripheral blood. These receptors all come from a woman in her twenties or thirties with primary liver carcinoma and hepatitis B virus infection.

As for this clonotype: The junction departs from germline at one end; a sequencing error may be responsible. The chain carries TRBV7-3 and TRBJ1-1; possibly TRBD1 for D (6 bases). This CDR3 is built from 13 residues. Germline loops: CDR1 SGHTA, CDR2 FQGTGA. The CDR3 region is CASSLIWDTEAFF. In DNA, the CDR3 is TGTGCCAGCAGCTTGATATGGGACACTGAGGCTTTCTTT. The variable domain in full, completed from reference TRBV7-3 and TRBJ1-1, reads GAGVSQTPSNKVTEKGKYVELRCDPISGHTALYWYRQSLGQGPEFLIYFQGTGAADDSGLPNDRFFAVRPEGSVSTLKIQRTERGDSAVYLCASSLIWDTEAFFGQGTRLTVV.

Details on this clonotype: This may be a read error, as it is one base from a much larger clone. The rearrangement uses TRBV4-3 and TRBJ1-6; a possible D gene is TRBD1 (5 bases). The V and J ends lost 1 base and 9 bases respectively, with 7 bases between them. This CDR3 is built from 13 residues. The V gene's germline CDR1 is LGHNA and CDR2 YSLEER. The CDR3 region is CASSQVTASPLHF. CDR3 nucleotides: TGCGCCAGCAGCCAAGTGACAGCTTCACCCCTCCACTTT.

Concerning this clonotype: A read error is possible here, since a much larger clone lies one base away. This rearrangement joins TRBV12-5 to TRBJ2-1; 7 bases fit TRBD2. The ends lost 9 bases at V and 7 bases at J; junction bases unmatched: 15. The CDR3 runs 15 residues. CDR1 and CDR2 (germline): LGHNT, FRNRAP. The CDR3 sequence: CARSEASVGGNEQFF. The DNA of the CDR3 is TGTGCTAGAAGTGAGGCTTCGGTGGGAGGGAATGAGCAGTTCTTC. Combining the CDR3 with reference TRBV12-5 and TRBJ2-1 gives the whole variable domain DARVTQTPRHKVTEMGQEVTMRCQPILGHNTVFWYRQTMMQGLELLAYFRNRAPLDDSGMPKDRFSAEMPDATLATLKIQPSEPRDSAVYFCARSEASVGGNEQFFGPGTRLTVL.